This T cell receptor beta chain was identified during a study of blood T cell repertoires in COVID-19. The V end lost 2 bases, the J end lost 5 bases, and 9 bases lay between the germline ends. The CDR3 covers 13 residues. CDR1 is MNHEY and CDR2 is SVGEGT in the germline V gene. TCRdb keeps only in-frame clones here, not all; method: immunoSEQ multiplex PCR. The sample carries some 160,000 clones, around 83% recorded once. The sequence was obtained from a human donor in a cohort sampled during active COVID-19. The sequencing sample was made of peripheral blood. V and J are TRBV6-2 or TRBV6-3 and TRBJ1-1; D is undetermined. The DNA of the CDR3 is TGTGCCAGCAGTTACAACCAGTGGACTGAAGCTTTCTTT. Protein sequence: CASSYNQWTEAFF.